This TCR beta chain appears in the sequencing data of a study of T cells in Graves' hyperthyroidism and ophthalmopathy. Findings of the study overall: Ophthalmopathy stood apart from stable hyperthyroidism in a 13 V-J model.

On this clonotype itself: What it binds is unknown.

V was shortened by 2 bases and J by 4 bases, with 11 bases between the two germline ends. Germline-derived CDR1 and CDR2 are MNHEY and SMNVEV (reference sequence). The CDR3 sequence is 14 residues long. RNA transcripts gave rise to amplified TCR beta CDR3 regions. A first-round RT-PCR of the TCR CDR3 used the HTBI primer set. One entry per CDR3 protein, called by TCRdb with MiXCR from the multiplex PCR reads. This table has approximately 620,000 distinct CDR3 sequences, around 15% appearing once. Sequencing was carried out using blood. The V gene is TRBV27, the J gene TRBJ1-2, with TRBD1 as a possible D gene (5 bases). The clonotype originates from a woman in her thirties or forties with Graves' ophthalmopathy. The CDR3 spells CASSLRGDPYGYTF. The CDR3 DNA is TGTGCCAGCAGTTTACGGGGGGACCCCTATGGCTACACCTTC.